This T cell receptor (beta chain) was obtained from a study of Graves' ophthalmopathy and Graves' hyperthyroidism. As for the study in general: Stable hyperthyroidism was defined by absence of ophthalmopathy within 18 months of follow-up.

This clonotype was counted a few times. Amplification from RNA transcripts yielded the TCR beta CDR3 regions. HTBI-primed RT-PCR formed the first round, and a multiplex PCR formed the second. MiXCR, run by TCRdb on the multiplex PCR reads, gives a single entry per CDR3 protein. The sample yields around 1,000,000 distinct CDR3 sequences, 35% to 40% seen once. V shed 8 bases and J shed 0 bases, with 10 bases lying between them. The CDR3 loop spans 13 amino acids. Additional autoimmune diseases, uncontrolled infections, pregnancy or lactation disqualified patients. The chain couples TRBV12-3 or TRBV12-4 to TRBJ1-1; D unclear. Specimen: peripheral blood or thyroid tissue (not recorded which). This clonotype originated in an adult man with Graves' hyperthyroidism. CDR3 DNA: TGTGCCAGCCTAAGGACGGTGAACACTGAAGCTTTCTTT. It specifies CASLRTVNTEAFF.